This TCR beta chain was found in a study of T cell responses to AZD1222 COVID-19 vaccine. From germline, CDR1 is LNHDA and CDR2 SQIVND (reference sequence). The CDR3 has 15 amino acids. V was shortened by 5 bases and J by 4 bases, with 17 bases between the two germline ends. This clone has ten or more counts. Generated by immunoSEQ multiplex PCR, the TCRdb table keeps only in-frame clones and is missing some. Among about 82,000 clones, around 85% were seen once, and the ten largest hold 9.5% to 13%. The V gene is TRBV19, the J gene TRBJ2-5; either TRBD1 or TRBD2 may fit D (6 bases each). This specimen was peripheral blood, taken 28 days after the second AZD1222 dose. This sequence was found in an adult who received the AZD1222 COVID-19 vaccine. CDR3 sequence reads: CASSPRGDGLETQYF. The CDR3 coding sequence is TGTGCCAGTAGTCCTAGGGGGGACGGGTTAGAGACCCAGTACTTC.